This T cell receptor beta chain was recorded in a study of neurological immune-mediated disorders. Study outcomes and limitations: Expansion of TCR clones was greatest in HTLV-1-associated myelopathy and smallest in multiple sclerosis, where it fell below that of healthy controls. No CDR3 amino acid sequences were shared by expanded clones across subjects, suggesting private repertoires in all groups.

Trimming pared 3 bases from V and 4 bases from J, leaving 16 bases between. The CDR3 covers 15 residues. Germline CDR1 reads SGHKS; CDR2 reads YYEKEE (reference sequence). Volunteers at a blood bank in Maryland, USA, were the healthy controls. This clonotype showed up many times. Antigen: not known. The cDNA came from 5'RACE, which used 10-nucleotide random UMIs. Each CDR3 protein is one row after TCRdb ran MiXCR on the 5' RACE reads. This table holds around 40,000 distinct CDR3 sequences, almost 7.5% found once. The genes are TRBV5-5 and TRBJ1-1; D not certain. This receptor was obtained from a man aged 50-59 years in good health. Sequencing was done on a sample of CD4+ T cells from blood. The CDR3 coding sequence is TGTGCCAGCAGCTCCGGCCTCCAACCGGGCACTGAAGCTTTCTTT. As protein: CASSSGLQPGTEAFF.